These 31 T cell receptor beta chains share one sample of origin, sequenced in a study of cytomegalovirus exposure and HLA in healthy donors. Vbeta (60) and Jbeta (13) primers were used in the PCR. The table came from immunoSEQ multiplex PCR; TCRdb's copy has only in-frame clones and leaves some out. The sample lists about 110,000 clones, roughly 67% occurring once. Source material: PBMCs. The receptors here all came from a man aged 35 to 55 in good health and CMV-seronegative.

The DNA of the CDR3 is TGTGCCAGCAGCTTTGGCGGGGGGGCACGAGAGACCCAGTACTTC. Encoded protein: CASSFGGGARETQYF. The V and J genes are TRBV5-4 and TRBJ2-5, with 9 bases that match TRBD2. J was trimmed by 4 bases and V by 2 bases; bases with no gene match: 6. Germline V gene lookup returns CDR1 SGHNT and CDR2 YYREEE (reference sequence). The CDR3 extends over 15 amino acids. Based on the CDR3 plus reference TRBV5-4 and TRBJ2-5, the full variable domain is ETGVTQSPTHLIKTRGQQVTLRCSSQSGHNTVSWYQQALGQGPQFIFQYYREEENGRGNFPPRFSGLQFPNYSSELNVNALELDDSALYLCASSFGGGARETQYFGPGTRLLVL.

The chain links TRBV5-4 to TRBJ1-2; D is perhaps TRBD1 (5 bases). This CDR3 comprises 13 residues. Germline V gene data show CDR1 as SGHNT and CDR2 as YYREEE (reference sequence). V was trimmed by 2 bases and J by 2 bases, leaving 7 bases between them. CDR3 amino acids: CASSFDRNYGYTF. The CDR3 coding sequence is TGTGCCAGCAGCTTCGACAGAAACTATGGCTACACCTTC.

This chain connects TRBV9 to TRBJ2-7; 7 nucleotides line up with TRBD2. Looked up from germline, CDR1 is SGDLS and CDR2 is YYNGEE. CDR3 size: 16 residues. Losses at the gene ends were 1 base for V and 0 bases for J; bases not matched to a gene: 7. The CDR3 region has the DNA TGTGCCAGCAGCGTACGGCTAGCGGCGTCCTCCTACGAGCAGTACTTC. This codes for CASSVRLAASSYEQYF.

The chain uses TRBV6-6 and TRBJ2-1; tentatively, D is TRBD2 (6 bases). The CDR3 spans 15 residues. Deletions cut 11 bases from V and 5 bases from J, with 22 bases between. In germline, CDR1 is MNHNY, CDR2 SVGAGI (reference sequence). The CDR3: CASMGLDWTHNEQFF. DNA of the CDR3: TGTGCCTCCATGGGACTGGACTGGACCCACAATGAGCAGTTCTTC.

The V and J genes are TRBV7-2 and TRBJ2-3; D unresolved. The V and J ends lost 5 bases and 1 base respectively, with 13 bases between them. The CDR3 has 15 amino acids. Per germline, CDR1 SGHTA and CDR2 FQGNSA. The CDR3 here is CASSPRVSGTDTQYF. The CDR3 DNA reads as TGTGCCAGCAGCCCCCGGGTCTCTGGCACAGATACGCAGTATTTT.

This chain joins TRBV6-5 and TRBJ2-1; weak D call: TRBD1 (5 bases). V was cut by 6 bases and J by 5 bases, with 11 bases left in between. This CDR3 spans 13 amino acids. Germline V gene sequence: CDR1 MNHEY, CDR2 SVGAGI. This chain's CDR3 is CASRQGANNEQFF. The CDR3 region has the DNA TGTGCCAGCAGACAAGGGGCCAACAATGAGCAGTTCTTC.

The V call is TRBV6-5, the J call TRBJ1-5; 9 nucleotides line up with TRBD1. The CDR3 extends over 15 amino acids. V was clipped by 6 bases and J by 5 bases; unmatched bases: 8. Germline loops: CDR1 MNHEY, CDR2 SVGAGI. The CDR3 DNA is TGTGCCAGCAGCTACAGGGGGCCTAGGGATCAGCCCCAGCATTTT. This encodes CASSYRGPRDQPQHF.

The chain has TRBV4-1 and TRBJ2-2, with TRBD2 matching over 9 bases. The CDR3 totals 17 residues. CDR1 and CDR2 from the germline V gene are MGHRA and YSYEKL. J lost 1 base, V lost 1 base, and 4 bases had no gene match. The DNA of the CDR3 is TGCGCCAGCAGCCAAGTAGGAGCGGGGGGGAACACCGGGGAGCTGTTTTTT. Amino acid sequence: CASSQVGAGGNTGELFF.

This chain connects TRBV7-2 to TRBJ2-1; D may be TRBD1 (6 bases). The CDR3 is 15 residues long. The germline gives CDR1 SGHTA, CDR2 FQGNSA. With 2 bases removed from V and 0 bases from J, the gap between germline ends came to 8 bases. The CDR3 sequence: CASSLQGSSYNEQFF. CDR3 DNA sequence: TGTGCCAGCAGCTTACAGGGGAGCTCCTACAATGAGCAGTTCTTC.

The rearrangement uses TRBV14 and TRBJ2-5; 7 bases fit TRBD2. Germline V gene sequence: CDR1 SGHDN, CDR2 FVKESK. This CDR3 spans 15 amino acids. V gave up 2 bases and J gave up 5 bases; unmatched junction bases: 8. CDR3 loop: CASSQISGAGETQYF. CDR3 bases: TGTGCCAGCAGCCAAATAAGCGGGGCTGGCGAGACCCAGTACTTC.

This sequence joins TRBV2 and TRBJ2-1; D unclear. The CDR3 spans 11 residues. V dropped 4 bases and J dropped 6 bases, with 4 bases sitting between them. From germline, CDR1 is SNHLY and CDR2 FYNNEI. The CDR3 DNA is TGTGCCAGCAGTGGGCTCAATGAGCAGTTCTTC. It yields the protein CASSGLNEQFF.

The gene calls are TRBV5-1 and TRBJ2-7, with TRBD2 matching over 9 bases. The junction had 16 bases not matched to a gene; V was cut back by 3 bases and J by 0 bases. CDR1 and CDR2 (germline): SGHRS, YFSETQ. This CDR3 is 19 amino acids long. The CDR3 here is CASSSLPRIAGVSSYEQYF. The CDR3 nucleotides read TGCGCCAGCAGCTCGCTCCCCCGTATAGCGGGGGTTAGCTCCTACGAGCAGTACTTC.

With respect to this clone: The sample carries other DNA sequences with the same CDR3. This chain links TRBV7-9 with TRBJ2-1; D is perhaps TRBD2 (7 bases). Per the germline V gene, CDR1 is SEHNR and CDR2 is FQNEAQ (reference sequence). V was pared by 3 bases and J by 0 bases, with 15 bases between. The CDR3 runs 17 residues. DNA for the CDR3: TGTGCCAGCAGCTTGGGGCAGGGAGGGGGCTCCTACAATGAGCAGTTCTTC. It encodes CASSLGQGGGSYNEQFF.

J is TRBJ1-1 and V is TRBV7-3; 10 nucleotides line up with TRBD1. From germline, CDR1 is SGHTA and CDR2 FQGTGA. The CDR3 is 15 residues long. V gave up 6 bases and J gave up 6 bases; unmatched junction bases: 10. CDR3 amino acids: CASSSSGQGYSEAFF. Here the CDR3 DNA reads TGTGCCAGCAGTTCATCGGGACAGGGGTACTCTGAAGCTTTCTTT.

CDR3 loop: CASSLRAGGGNTIYF. CDR3 in DNA: TGTGCCAGCAGCTTAAGGGCAGGTGGCGGAAACACCATATATTTT. V gene TRBV7-3 combines with J gene TRBJ1-3; D is unclear. The CDR3 covers 15 residues. From germline, CDR1 is SGHTA and CDR2 FQGTGA. Trimming took 1 base from V and 4 from J, leaving 11 bases between them.

This chain uses TRBV4-1 with TRBJ1-1; TRBD1 agrees at 10 bases. The junction had 6 bases not matched to a gene; V was cut back by 1 base and J by 10 bases. CDR1 and CDR2 from the germline V gene are MGHRA and YSYEKL. The CDR3 is 14 residues long. CDR3 residues: CASSQASGTGVAFF. The CDR3 DNA reads TGCGCCAGCAGCCAAGCCTCCGGGACAGGGGTAGCTTTCTTT.

The chain couples TRBV9 to TRBJ2-1; 7 bases match TRBD2. Per the germline V gene, CDR1 is SGDLS and CDR2 is YYNGEE. J gave up 3 bases and V 6 bases, and 9 bases lay outside the gene matches. This CDR3 has 15 amino acids. DNA of the CDR3: TGTGCCAGCACTCCCCGGGACTATAGCTACAATGAGCAGTTCTTC. Translated: CASTPRDYSYNEQFF.

The rearrangement links TRBV5-1 to TRBJ2-3; 16 bases match TRBD2. Trimming took 2 bases from V and 0 from J; bases not matched to a gene: 6. Per the germline V gene, CDR1 is SGHRS and CDR2 is YFSETQ. This CDR3 comprises 19 residues. The CDR3 DNA sequence: TGCGCCAGCAGCTTCATCGGGACTAGCGGGGGGGGTAGCACAGATACGCAGTATTTT. It specifies CASSFIGTSGGGSTDTQYF.

This chain connects TRBV19 to TRBJ1-1; 8 nucleotides agree with TRBD1. The CDR3 sequence is 16 residues long. Germline-derived CDR1 and CDR2 are LNHDA and SQIVND (reference sequence). With V trimmed by 3 bases and J by 0 bases, 6 bases remained unmatched. CDR3: CASSMMTGALNTEAFF. CDR3 nucleotides: TGTGCCAGTAGTATGATGACAGGGGCGCTGAACACTGAAGCTTTCTTT.

The gene calls are TRBV9 and TRBJ1-1; D call uncertain. Per the germline V gene, CDR1 is SGDLS and CDR2 is YYNGEE. The CDR3 is 14 residues long. The V gene lost 0 bases and the J gene lost 0 bases, with 6 bases spanning the gap. The CDR3 protein is CASSVESVNTEAFF. Here the CDR3 DNA reads TGTGCCAGCAGCGTAGAAAGCGTGAACACTGAAGCTTTCTTT.

The chain combines TRBV20-1 with TRBJ1-1; unclear D gene. V lost 6 bases to trimming and J lost 2 bases, with 7 bases between them. CDR3 length equals 11 residues. The germline V gene encodes CDR1 DFQATT and CDR2 SNEGSKA (reference sequence). DNA for the CDR3: TGCAGTGCGTTTATCAACACTGAAGCTTTCTTT. Protein: CSAFINTEAFF.

The chain carries TRBV18 and TRBJ2-5, with 10 bases lining up with TRBD1. Germline assignment: CDR1 KGHSH and CDR2 LQKENI. J lost 4 bases, V lost 5 bases, and 7 bases had no gene match. This CDR3 has 15 amino acids. The CDR3 DNA reads as TGTGCCAGCTCAGATCGGGACAGGGGACGAGAGACCCAGTACTTC. Its translation: CASSDRDRGRETQYF.

The chain joins TRBV11-2 to TRBJ2-7, with D uncertain. This CDR3 comprises 11 residues. Per germline, CDR1 SGHAT and CDR2 FQNNGV. The ends were cut back, 2 bases at V and 4 bases at J, with 3 bases in the middle. The chain's CDR3 is CASSLYYEQYF. In nucleotides, the CDR3 is TGTGCCAGCAGCTTATATTACGAGCAGTACTTC.

The V and J genes are TRBV29-1 and TRBJ1-2; D is ambiguous. Germline V lookup: CDR1 SQVTM, CDR2 ANQGSEA. CDR3 length: 14 residues. Deletions cut 3 bases from V and 2 bases from J, with 13 bases between. DNA for the CDR3: TGCAGCGTTGAGGGCGGGAGAGGGAACTATGGCTACACCTTC. It encodes CSVEGGRGNYGYTF.

The CDR3 loop is CASSSPRDSSSYNEQFF. The CDR3 DNA reads TGTGCCAGCAGCTCCCCACGGGACTCAAGCTCCTACAATGAGCAGTTCTTC. This chain uses TRBV7-9 with TRBJ2-1; TRBD2 might be the D (6 bases). The length of the CDR3 is 17 residues. Trimming shortened V by 4 bases and J by 0 bases, and 16 bases separated the two germline ends. The V gene's germline CDR1 is SEHNR and CDR2 FQNEAQ (reference sequence).

In this sample, this clone turned up once. The chain combines TRBV7-9 with TRBJ2-2, with TRBD2 identical over 12 bases. V gave up 4 bases and J gave up 2 bases; unmatched junction bases: 5. Germline assignment: CDR1 SEHNR and CDR2 FQNEAQ (reference sequence). The CDR3 covers 17 residues. CDR3 sequence reads: CASSSTSGGRNTGELFF. The CDR3 bases are TGTGCCAGCAGCTCGACTAGCGGGGGCCGAAACACCGGGGAGCTGTTTTTT.

The chain employs TRBV25-1 and TRBJ2-7; possibly TRBD2 for D (6 bases). Germline CDR1 reads MGHDK; CDR2 reads SYGVNS. V was pared by 3 bases and J by 3 bases, with 12 bases between. CDR3 size: 14 residues. The CDR3 sequence: CASSDPRRGYEQYF. The CDR3 nucleotides read TGTGCCAGCAGTGACCCCCGGCGGGGCTACGAGCAGTACTTC.

The rearrangement links TRBV19 to TRBJ2-4, with 11 bases identical to TRBD1. The CDR3 consists of 19 residues. Germline CDR1 LNHDA, CDR2 SQIVND (reference sequence). The V gene end was trimmed by 7 bases and the J gene end by 1 base; junction bases not matched to a gene: 15. CDR3 coding DNA: TGTGCCAGTACCGTCGACGGGACAGGGGGGGGTGCGGCCAAAAACATTCAGTACTTC. As protein: CASTVDGTGGGAAKNIQYF.

The chain joins TRBV19 to TRBJ1-1, with 7 bases that match TRBD1. V was clipped by 2 bases and J by 3 bases; unmatched bases: 3. The CDR3 spans 14 residues. Germline CDR1 LNHDA, CDR2 SQIVND (reference sequence). CDR3: CASSIPGGHTEAFF. The CDR3 region has the DNA TGTGCCAGTAGTATACCAGGGGGGCACACTGAAGCTTTCTTT.

This clone has more than one count but fewer than ten. This sequence joins TRBV15 and TRBJ2-3; 9 nucleotides line up with TRBD1. J lost 4 bases, V lost 1 base, and 6 bases had no gene match. Germline CDR1 and CDR2: LNHNV and YYDKDF (reference sequence). CDR3 length: 16 amino acids. The CDR3 reads CATSRVRGQGADTQYF. CDR3 coding DNA: TGTGCCACCAGCAGAGTGAGGGGACAGGGCGCAGATACGCAGTATTTT.

The gene calls are TRBV7-9 and TRBJ1-2; unclear D gene. The CDR3 contains 14 residues. The germline V gene encodes CDR1 SEHNR and CDR2 FQNEAQ (reference sequence). With 3 bases removed from V and 8 bases from J, the gap between germline ends came to 16 bases. CDR3: CASSFPGGDYGYTF. CDR3 in DNA: TGTGCCAGCAGCTTCCCGGGCGGGGATTACGGCTACACCTTC.